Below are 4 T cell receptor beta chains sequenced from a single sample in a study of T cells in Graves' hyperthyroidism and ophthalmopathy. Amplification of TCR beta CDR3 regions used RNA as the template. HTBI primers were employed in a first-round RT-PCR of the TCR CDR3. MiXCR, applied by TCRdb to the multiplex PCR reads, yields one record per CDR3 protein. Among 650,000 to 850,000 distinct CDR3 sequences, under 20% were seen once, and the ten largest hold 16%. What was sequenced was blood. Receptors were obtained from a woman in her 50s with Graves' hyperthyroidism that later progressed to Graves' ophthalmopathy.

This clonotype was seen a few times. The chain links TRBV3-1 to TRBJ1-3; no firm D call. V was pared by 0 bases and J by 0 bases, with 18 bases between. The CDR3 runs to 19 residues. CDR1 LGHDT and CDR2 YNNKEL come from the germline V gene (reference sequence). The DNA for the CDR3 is TGTGCCAGCAGCCAAGAGCCCGCAATCTTGTTAGGCTCTGGAAACACCATATATTTT. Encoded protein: CASSQEPAILLGSGNTIYF.

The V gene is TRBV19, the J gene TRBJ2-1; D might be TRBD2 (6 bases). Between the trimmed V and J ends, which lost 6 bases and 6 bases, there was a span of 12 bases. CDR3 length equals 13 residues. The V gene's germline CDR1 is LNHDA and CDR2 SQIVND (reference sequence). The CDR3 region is CASSWDGGNEQFF. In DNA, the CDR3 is TGTGCCAGTAGCTGGGACGGGGGCAATGAGCAGTTCTTC.

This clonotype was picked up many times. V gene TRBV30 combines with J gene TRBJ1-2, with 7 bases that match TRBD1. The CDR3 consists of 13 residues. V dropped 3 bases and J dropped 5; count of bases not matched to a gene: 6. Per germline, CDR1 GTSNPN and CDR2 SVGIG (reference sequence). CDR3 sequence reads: CAWREGTAYGYTF. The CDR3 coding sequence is TGTGCCTGGAGGGAGGGGACAGCTTATGGCTACACCTTC. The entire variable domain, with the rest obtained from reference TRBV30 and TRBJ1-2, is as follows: SQTIHQWPATLVQPVGSPLSLECTVEGTSNPNLYWYRQAAGRGLQLLFYSVGIGQISSEVPQNLSASRPQDRQFILSSKKLLLSDSGFYLCAWREGTAYGYTFGSGTRLTVV.

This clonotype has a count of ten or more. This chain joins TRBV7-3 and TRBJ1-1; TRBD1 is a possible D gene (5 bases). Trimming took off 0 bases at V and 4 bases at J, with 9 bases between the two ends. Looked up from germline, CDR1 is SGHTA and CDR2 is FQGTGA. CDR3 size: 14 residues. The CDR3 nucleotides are TGTGCCAGCAGCTTAACAGGGACGGGCACTGAAGCTTTCTTT. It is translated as CASSLTGTGTEAFF.